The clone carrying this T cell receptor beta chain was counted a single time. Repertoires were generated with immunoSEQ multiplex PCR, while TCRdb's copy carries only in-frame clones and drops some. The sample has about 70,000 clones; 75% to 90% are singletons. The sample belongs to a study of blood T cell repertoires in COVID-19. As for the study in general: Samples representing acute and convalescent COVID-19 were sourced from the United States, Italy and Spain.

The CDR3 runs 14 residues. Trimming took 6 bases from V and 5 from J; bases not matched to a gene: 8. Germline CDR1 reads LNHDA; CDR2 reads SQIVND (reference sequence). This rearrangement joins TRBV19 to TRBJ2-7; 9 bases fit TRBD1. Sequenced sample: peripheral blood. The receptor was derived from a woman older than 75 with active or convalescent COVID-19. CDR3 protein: CASSHRGPLHEQYF. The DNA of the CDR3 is TGTGCCAGTAGCCACAGGGGGCCTTTGCACGAGCAGTACTTC. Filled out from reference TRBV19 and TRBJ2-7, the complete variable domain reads DGGITQSPKYLFRKEGQNVTLSCEQNLNHDAMYWYRQDPGQGLRLIYYSQIVNDFQKGDIAEGYSVSREKKESFPLTVTSAQKNPTAFYLCASSHRGPLHEQYFGPGTRLTVT.